This T cell receptor beta chain was recorded in a study of T cells after somatic rescue of genetic block. Profiling relied on immunoSEQ multiplex PCR, and the TCRdb table lists in-frame clones only, not all of them. The sample holds 14,000 to 15,000 clones, roughly two thirds seen once. The CDR3 consists of 17 residues. The V gene end was trimmed by 2 bases and the J gene end by 2 bases; junction bases not matched to a gene: 11. Per the germline V gene, CDR1 is ENHRY and CDR2 is SYGVKD. Sequenced material: peripheral blood mononuclear cells (PBMCs). The TCR sequence derives from a boy between 5 and 17 years old. The J gene is TRBJ2-7, the V gene TRBV10-3, with TRBD1 matching over 8 bases. CDR3 sequence (DNA): TGTGCCATCAGTGAGAATTTCGGGACAGGTGTGCCCTACGAGCAGTACTTC. Its protein is CAISENFGTGVPYEQYF.